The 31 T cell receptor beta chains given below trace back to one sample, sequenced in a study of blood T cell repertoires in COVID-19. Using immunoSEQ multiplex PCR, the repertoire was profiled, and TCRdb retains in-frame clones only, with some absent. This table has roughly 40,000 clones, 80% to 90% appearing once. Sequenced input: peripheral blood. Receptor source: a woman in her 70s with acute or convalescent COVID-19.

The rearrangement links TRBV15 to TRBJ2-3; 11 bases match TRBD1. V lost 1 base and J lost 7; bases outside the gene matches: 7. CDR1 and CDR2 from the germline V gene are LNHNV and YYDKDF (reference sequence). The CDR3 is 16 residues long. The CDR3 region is CATSRAKGQGGNTQYF. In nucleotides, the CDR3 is TGTGCCACCAGCAGAGCTAAGGGACAGGGGGGGAATACGCAGTATTTT.

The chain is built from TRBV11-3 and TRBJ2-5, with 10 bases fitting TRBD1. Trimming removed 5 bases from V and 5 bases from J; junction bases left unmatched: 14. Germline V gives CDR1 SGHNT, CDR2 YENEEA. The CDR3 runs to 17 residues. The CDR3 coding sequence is TGTGCCAGCAGCCTTGGGACAGGGGTAGGGATTAGTGAGACCCAGTACTTC. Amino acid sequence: CASSLGTGVGISETQYF.

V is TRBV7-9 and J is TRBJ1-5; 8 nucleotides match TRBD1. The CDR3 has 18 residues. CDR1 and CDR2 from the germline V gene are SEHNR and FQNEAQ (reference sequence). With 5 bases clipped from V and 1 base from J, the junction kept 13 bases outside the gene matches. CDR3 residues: CASSQGRTGQSSNQPQHF. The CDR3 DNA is TGTGCCAGCAGCCAGGGTCGGACAGGGCAAAGCAGCAATCAGCCCCAGCATTTT.

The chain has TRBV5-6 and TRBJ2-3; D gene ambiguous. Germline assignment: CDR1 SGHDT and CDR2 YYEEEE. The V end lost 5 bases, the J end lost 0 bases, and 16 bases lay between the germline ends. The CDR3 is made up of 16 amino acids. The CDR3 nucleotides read TGTGCCAGCAGTATCCTAACTGAGCCTAGCACAGATACGCAGTATTTT. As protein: CASSILTEPSTDTQYF.

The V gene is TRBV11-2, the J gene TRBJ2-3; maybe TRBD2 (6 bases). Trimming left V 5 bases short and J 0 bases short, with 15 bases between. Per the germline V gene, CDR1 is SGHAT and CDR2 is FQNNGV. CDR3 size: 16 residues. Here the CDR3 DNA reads TGTGCCAGCAGCCGAACTTGGGGGACTAGCACAGATACGCAGTATTTT. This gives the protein CASSRTWGTSTDTQYF.

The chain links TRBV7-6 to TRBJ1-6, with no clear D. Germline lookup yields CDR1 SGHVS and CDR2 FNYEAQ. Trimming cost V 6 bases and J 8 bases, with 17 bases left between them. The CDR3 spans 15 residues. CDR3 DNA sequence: TGTGCCAGCAGGTCGACTGCAGACGACTATTCACCCCTCCACTTT. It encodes CASRSTADDYSPLHF.

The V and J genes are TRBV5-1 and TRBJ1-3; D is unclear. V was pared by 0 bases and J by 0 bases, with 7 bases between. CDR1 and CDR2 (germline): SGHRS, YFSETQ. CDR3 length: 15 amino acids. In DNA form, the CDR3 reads TGCGCCAGCAGCTTGGGGGCCAACTCTGGAAACACCATATATTTT. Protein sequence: CASSLGANSGNTIYF.

The CDR3 DNA follows: TGTGCCAGCAGCTCCATCAGGGGGACTGAAGCTTTCTTT. Amino acid sequence: CASSSIRGTEAFF. The gene calls are TRBV11-3 and TRBJ1-1; 7 bases are a match to TRBD1. The CDR3 consists of 13 residues. V was clipped by 4 bases and J by 5 bases; unmatched bases: 4. From germline, CDR1 is SGHNT and CDR2 YENEEA.

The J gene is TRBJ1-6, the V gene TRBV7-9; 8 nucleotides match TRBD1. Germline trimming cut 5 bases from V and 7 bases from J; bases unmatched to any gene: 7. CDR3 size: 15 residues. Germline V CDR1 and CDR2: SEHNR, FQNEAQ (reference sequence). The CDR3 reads CASSTRTGSNSPLHF. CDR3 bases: TGTGCCAGCAGCACAAGGACAGGGAGCAATTCACCCCTCCACTTT. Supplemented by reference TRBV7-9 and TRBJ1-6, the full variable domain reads DTGVSQNPRHKITKRGQNVTFRCDPISEHNRLYWYRQTLGQGPEFLTYFQNEAQLEKSRLLSDRFSAERPKGSFSTLEIQRTEQGDSAMYLCASSTRTGSNSPLHFGNGTRLTVT.

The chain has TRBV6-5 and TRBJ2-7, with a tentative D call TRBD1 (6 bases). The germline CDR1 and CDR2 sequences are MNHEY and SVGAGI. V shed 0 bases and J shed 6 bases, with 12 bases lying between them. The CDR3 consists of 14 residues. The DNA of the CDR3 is TGTGCCAGCAGTTACTCACCACAGGGTCGCGAGCAGTACGTC. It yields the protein CASSYSPQGREQYV.

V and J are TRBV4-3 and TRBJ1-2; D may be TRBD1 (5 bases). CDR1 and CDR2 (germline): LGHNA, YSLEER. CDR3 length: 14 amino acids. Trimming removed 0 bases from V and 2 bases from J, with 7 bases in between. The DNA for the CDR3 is TGCGCCAGCAGCCAAGACAGGGCAAACTATGGCTACACCTTC. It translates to CASSQDRANYGYTF.

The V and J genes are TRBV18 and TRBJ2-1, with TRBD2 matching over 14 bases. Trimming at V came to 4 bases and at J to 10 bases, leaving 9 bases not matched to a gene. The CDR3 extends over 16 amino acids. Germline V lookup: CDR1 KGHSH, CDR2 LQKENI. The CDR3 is CASSLPTSGGAREQFF. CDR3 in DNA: TGTGCCAGCTCACTACCGACTAGCGGGGGGGCAAGGGAGCAGTTCTTC.

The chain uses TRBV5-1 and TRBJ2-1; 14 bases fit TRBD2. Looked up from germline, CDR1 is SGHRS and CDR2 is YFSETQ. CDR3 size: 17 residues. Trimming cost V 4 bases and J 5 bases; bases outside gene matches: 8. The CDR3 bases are TGCGCCAGCAGCCCCTTGACTAGCGGGAGGGCCGACAATGAGCAGTTCTTC. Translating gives CASSPLTSGRADNEQFF.

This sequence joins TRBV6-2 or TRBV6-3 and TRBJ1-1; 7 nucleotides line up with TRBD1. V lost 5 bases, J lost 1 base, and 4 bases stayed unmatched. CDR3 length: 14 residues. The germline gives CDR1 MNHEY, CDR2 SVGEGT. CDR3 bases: TGTGCCAGCAGTCGGGACAGCTCGAACACTGAAGCTTTCTTT. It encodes CASSRDSSNTEAFF.

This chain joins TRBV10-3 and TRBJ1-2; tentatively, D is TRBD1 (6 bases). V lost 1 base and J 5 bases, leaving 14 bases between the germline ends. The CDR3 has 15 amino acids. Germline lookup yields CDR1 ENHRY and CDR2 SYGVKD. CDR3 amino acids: CAISELDSIEYGYTF. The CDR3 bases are TGTGCCATCAGTGAGTTGGACAGTATAGAATATGGCTACACCTTC.

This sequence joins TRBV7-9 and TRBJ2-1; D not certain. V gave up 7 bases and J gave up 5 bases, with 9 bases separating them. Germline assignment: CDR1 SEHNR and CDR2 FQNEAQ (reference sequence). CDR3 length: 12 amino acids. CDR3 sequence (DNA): TGTGCCAGCATCTCGGGTGACAATGAGCAGTTCTTC. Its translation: CASISGDNEQFF.

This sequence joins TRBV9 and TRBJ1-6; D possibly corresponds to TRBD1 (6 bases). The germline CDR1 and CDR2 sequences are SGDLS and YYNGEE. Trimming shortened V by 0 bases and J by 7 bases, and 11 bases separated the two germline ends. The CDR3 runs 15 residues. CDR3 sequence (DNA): TGTGCCAGCAGCGTAGAAGGGACACCAAATTCACCCCTCCACTTT. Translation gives CASSVEGTPNSPLHF. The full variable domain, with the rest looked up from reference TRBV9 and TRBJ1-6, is DSGVTQTPKHLITATGQRVTLRCSPRSGDLSVYWYQQSLDQGLQFLIQYYNGEERAKGNILERFSAQQFPDLHSELNLSSLELGDSALYFCASSVEGTPNSPLHFGNGTRLTVT.

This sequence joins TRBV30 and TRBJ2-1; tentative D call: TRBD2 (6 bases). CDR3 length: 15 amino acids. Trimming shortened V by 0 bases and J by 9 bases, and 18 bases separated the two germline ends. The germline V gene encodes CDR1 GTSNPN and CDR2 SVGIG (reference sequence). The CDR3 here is CAWSVSPTRSSEQFF. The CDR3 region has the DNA TGTGCCTGGAGTGTAAGCCCGACTAGATCAAGTGAGCAGTTCTTC.

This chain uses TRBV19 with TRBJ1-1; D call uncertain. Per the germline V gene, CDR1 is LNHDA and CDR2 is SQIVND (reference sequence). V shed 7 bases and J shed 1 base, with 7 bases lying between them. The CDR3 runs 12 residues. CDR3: CASNPGNTEAFF. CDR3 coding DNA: TGTGCCAGTAATCCAGGGAACACTGAAGCTTTCTTT.

CDR3 amino acids: CASSKLAVADTQYF. The CDR3 DNA sequence: TGTGCCAGTAGTAAACTAGCTGTTGCAGATACGCAGTATTTT. The chain employs TRBV19 and TRBJ2-3, with a possible D match to TRBD2 (6 bases). CDR3 length equals 14 residues. The V gene's germline CDR1 is LNHDA and CDR2 SQIVND (reference sequence). The V end lost 4 bases, the J end lost 4 bases, and 12 bases lay between the germline ends.

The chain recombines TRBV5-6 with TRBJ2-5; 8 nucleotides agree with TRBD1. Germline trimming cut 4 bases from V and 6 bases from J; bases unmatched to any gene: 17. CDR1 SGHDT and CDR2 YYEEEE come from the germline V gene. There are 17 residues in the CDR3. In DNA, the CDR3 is TGTGCCAGCAGCATTGGGGCCGGACAGGGCATTTTTAAGACCCAGTACTTC. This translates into CASSIGAGQGIFKTQYF.

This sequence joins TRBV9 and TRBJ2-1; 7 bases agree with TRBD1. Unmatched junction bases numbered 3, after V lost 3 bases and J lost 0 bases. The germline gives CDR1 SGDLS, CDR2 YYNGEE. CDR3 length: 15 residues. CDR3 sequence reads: CASSAGQYSYNEQFF. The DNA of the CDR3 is TGTGCCAGCAGCGCGGGACAGTACTCCTACAATGAGCAGTTCTTC.

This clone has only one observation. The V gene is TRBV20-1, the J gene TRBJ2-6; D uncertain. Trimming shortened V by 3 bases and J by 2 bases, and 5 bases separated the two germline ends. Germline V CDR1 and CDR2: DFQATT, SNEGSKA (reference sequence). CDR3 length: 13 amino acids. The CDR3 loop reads CSASRAGANVLTF. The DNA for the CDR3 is TGCAGTGCTAGTCGGGCTGGGGCCAACGTCCTGACTTTC.

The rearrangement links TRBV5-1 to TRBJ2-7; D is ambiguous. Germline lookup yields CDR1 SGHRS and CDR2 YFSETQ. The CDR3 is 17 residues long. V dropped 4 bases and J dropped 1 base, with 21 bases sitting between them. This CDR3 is CASSGPYTHTPSYEQYV. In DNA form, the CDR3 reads TGCGCCAGCAGCGGGCCCTATACTCACACCCCGTCCTACGAGCAGTACGTC.

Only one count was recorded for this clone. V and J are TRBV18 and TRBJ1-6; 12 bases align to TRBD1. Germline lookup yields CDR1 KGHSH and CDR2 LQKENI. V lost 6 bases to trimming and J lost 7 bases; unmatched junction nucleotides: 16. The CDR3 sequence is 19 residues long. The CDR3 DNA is TGTGCCAGCTCTCCCAGATCCGGGACAGGGGGCGCGGGGAATTCACCCCTCCACTTT. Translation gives CASSPRSGTGGAGNSPLHF.

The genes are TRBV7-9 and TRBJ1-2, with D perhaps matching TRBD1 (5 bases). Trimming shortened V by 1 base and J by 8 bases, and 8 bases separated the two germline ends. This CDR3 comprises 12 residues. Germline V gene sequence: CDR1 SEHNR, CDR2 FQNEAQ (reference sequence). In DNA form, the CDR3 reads TGTGCCAGCAGCTTAGGGGGCAGGGGCTACACCTTC. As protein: CASSLGGRGYTF. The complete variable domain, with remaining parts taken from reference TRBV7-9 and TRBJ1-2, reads DTGVSQNPRHKITKRGQNVTFRCDPISEHNRLYWYRQTLGQGPEFLTYFQNEAQLEKSRLLSDRFSAERPKGSFSTLEIQRTEQGDSAMYLCASSLGGRGYTFGSGTRLTVV.

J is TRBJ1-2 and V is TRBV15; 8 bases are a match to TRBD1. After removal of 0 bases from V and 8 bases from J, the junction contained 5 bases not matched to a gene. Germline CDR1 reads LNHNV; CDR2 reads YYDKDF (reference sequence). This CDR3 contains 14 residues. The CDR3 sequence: CATSRDSGGRGYTF. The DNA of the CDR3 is TGTGCCACCAGCAGAGATTCAGGGGGCCGGGGCTACACCTTC.

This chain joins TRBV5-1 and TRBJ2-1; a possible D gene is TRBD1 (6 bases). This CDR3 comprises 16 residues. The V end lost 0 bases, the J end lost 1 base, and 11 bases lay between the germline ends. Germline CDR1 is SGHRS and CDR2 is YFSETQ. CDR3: CASSLGQVRSYNEQFF. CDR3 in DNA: TGCGCCAGCAGCTTGGGACAGGTAAGGTCCTACAATGAGCAGTTCTTC.

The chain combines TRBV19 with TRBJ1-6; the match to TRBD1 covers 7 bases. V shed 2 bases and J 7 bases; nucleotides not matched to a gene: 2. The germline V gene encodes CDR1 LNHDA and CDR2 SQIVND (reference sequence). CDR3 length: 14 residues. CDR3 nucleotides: TGTGCCAGTAGTATACAGGGGGGAAATTCACCCCTCCACTTT. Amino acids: CASSIQGGNSPLHF.

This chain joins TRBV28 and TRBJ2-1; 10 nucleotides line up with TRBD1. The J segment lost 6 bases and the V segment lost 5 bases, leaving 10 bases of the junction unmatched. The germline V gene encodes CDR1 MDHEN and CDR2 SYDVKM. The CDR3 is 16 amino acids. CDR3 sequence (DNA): TGTGCCAGCAGTGGACTGGGACAGGGGAAGGGCAATGAGCAGTTCTTC. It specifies CASSGLGQGKGNEQFF. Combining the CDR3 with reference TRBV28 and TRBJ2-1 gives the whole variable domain DVKVTQSSRYLVKRTGEKVFLECVQDMDHENMFWYRQDPGLGLRLIYFSYDVKMKEKGDIPEGYSVSREKKERFSLILESASTNQTSMYLCASSGLGQGKGNEQFFGPGTRLTVL.

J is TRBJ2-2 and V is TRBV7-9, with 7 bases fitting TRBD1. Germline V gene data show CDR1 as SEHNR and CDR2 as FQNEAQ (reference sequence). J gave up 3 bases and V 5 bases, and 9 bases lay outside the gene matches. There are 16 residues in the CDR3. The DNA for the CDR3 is TGTGCCAGCAGCCCACGGGGACAGTTATACACCGGGGAGCTGTTTTTT. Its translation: CASSPRGQLYTGELFF.